This paragraph reports one TCR beta chain. Its antigen is still unknown. Germline CDR1 reads SGDLS; CDR2 reads YYNGEE. The CDR3 covers 16 residues. The junction had 7 bases not matched to a gene; V was cut back by 0 bases and J by 9 bases. TCRdb keeps only in-frame clones here, not all; method: immunoSEQ multiplex PCR. The table has about 26,000 clones, approximately 78% seen once; the top ten hold about 4%. The data stem from a study of T cells in localized non-small cell lung cancer. General study points: Adjacent lung had a median approximately 57 of the 100 largest tumor clones. Investigators sequenced only a single tumor region, leaving heterogeneity possible. Patients showing higher blood T cell density tended to see longer overall survival. Uninvolved adjacent lung had more T cell clonality than any other tissue, topping tumor.

V is TRBV9 and J is TRBJ2-1, with 12 bases identical to TRBD2. The sequence was collected from a woman aged 35 to 70 with stage I lung adenocarcinoma. Sequenced here: peripheral blood, sampled before any cancer treatment. The CDR3 loop is CASSVVASGGAGEQFF. The DNA of the CDR3 is TGTGCCAGCAGCGTAGTCGCTAGCGGGGGGGCTGGTGAGCAGTTCTTC. Filled out from reference TRBV9 and TRBJ2-1, the complete variable domain reads DSGVTQTPKHLITATGQRVTLRCSPRSGDLSVYWYQQSLDQGLQFLIQYYNGEERAKGNILERFSAQQFPDLHSELNLSSLELGDSALYFCASSVVASGGAGEQFFGPGTRLTVL.